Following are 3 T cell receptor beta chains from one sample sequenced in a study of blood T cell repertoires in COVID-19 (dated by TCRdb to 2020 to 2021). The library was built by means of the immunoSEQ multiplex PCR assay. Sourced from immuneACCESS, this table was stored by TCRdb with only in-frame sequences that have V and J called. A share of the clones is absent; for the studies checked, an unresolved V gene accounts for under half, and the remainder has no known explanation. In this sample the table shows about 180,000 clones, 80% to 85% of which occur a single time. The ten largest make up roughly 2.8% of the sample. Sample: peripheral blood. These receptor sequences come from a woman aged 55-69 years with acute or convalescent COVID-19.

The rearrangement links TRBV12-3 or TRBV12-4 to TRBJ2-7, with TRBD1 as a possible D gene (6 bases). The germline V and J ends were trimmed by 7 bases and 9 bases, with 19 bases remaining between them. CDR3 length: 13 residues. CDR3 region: CASTRDTLRGQYF. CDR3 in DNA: TGTGCCAGCACTCGGGACACCTTACGAGGGCAGTACTTC.

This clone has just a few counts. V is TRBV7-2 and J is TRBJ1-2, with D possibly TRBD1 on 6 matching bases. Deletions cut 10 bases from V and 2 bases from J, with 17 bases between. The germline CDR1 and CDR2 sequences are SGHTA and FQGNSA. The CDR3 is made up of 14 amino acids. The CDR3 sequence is CATGLGGPNYGYTF. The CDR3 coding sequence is TGTGCCACCGGACTGGGGGGGCCGAACTATGGCTACACCTTC.

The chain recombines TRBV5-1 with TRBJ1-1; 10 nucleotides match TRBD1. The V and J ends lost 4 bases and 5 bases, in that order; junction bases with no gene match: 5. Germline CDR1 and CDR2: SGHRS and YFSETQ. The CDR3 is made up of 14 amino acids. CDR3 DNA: TGCGCCAGCAGCGCCGGACAGGGGGGAACTGAAGCTTTCTTT. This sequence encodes CASSAGQGGTEAFF.